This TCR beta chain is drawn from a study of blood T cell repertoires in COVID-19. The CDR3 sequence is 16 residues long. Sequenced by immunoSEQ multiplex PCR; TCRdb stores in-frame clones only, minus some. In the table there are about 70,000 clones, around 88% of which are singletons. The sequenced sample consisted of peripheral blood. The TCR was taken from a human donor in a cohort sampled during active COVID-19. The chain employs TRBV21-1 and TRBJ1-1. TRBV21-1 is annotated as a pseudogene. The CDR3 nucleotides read TGTGCCAGCAGCAACGTTGAGGGGGGGTGCATCACTGAAGCTTTCTTT. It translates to CASSNVEGGCITEAFF.